This T cell receptor (beta chain) was obtained from a study of blood T cells in healthy people across ages. The V gene lost 0 bases and the J gene lost 5 bases, with 15 bases spanning the gap. CDR3 length equals 16 residues. Germline V gene data show CDR1 as SGDLS and CDR2 as YYNGEE. PCR was performed a second time for about 7 to 12 cycles using a sample-barcoded 5' primer and a J-beta primer mix. TCRdb independently ran MiXCR on the 5' RACE reads; one entry per CDR3 protein. The repertoire holds roughly 720,000 distinct CDR3 sequences, with about 48% as singletons. The sequence derives from a man aged 80 or over in good health. The rearrangement uses TRBV9 and TRBJ2-1; the D call may be TRBD1 or TRBD2 (5 bases each). The sample was blood. CDR3 sequence reads: CASSVDPRGADNEQFF. The CDR3 coding sequence is TGTGCCAGCAGCGTAGACCCGAGGGGTGCAGACAATGAGCAGTTCTTC.